This record covers a single TCR beta chain. The target antigen is unknown. The PCR ran on 60 Vbeta and 13 Jbeta primers. The repertoire was sequenced with immunoSEQ multiplex PCR; TCRdb's copy has only in-frame clones and lacks some. The sample lists about 210,000 clones; roughly 80% were seen once. The data belong to a study of cytomegalovirus exposure and HLA in healthy donors. The CDR3 loop spans 15 amino acids. The V end lost 4 bases, the J end lost 2 bases, and 16 bases lay between the germline ends. Per the germline V gene, CDR1 is SGHNT and CDR2 is YYREEE (reference sequence). Study conclusions and caveats: TCR beta sequences reportedly predicted most subjects' HLA-A and HLA-B alleles accurately.

The sequenced sample consisted of PBMCs. The sequence was obtained from a man aged 25 to 40 in good health and CMV-seronegative. V usage is TRBV5-4 and J usage is TRBJ2-7, with a weak D call TRBD2 (6 bases). The CDR3 is CASSPPGTVPYEQYF. Here the CDR3 DNA reads TGTGCCAGCAGCCCGCCCGGGACTGTTCCCTACGAGCAGTACTTC.